This T cell receptor (beta chain) was sequenced for a study of cytomegalovirus exposure and HLA in healthy donors (dated by TCRdb to about 2017). Looking at the study overall: An earlier analysis of some 600 of the donors reported about 300 Gb of sequence data and 117 million unique TCR beta sequences obtained from approximately 180 million T cells. Approximately 300 gigabases of sequencing data and tens of millions of unique TCR sequences made up an early release that covered nearly 650 HLA-typed donors. The genetic ancestry cluster associated with self-reported Caucasian donors included about four fifths of the roughly 410 genotyped donors. The aim of the study was to test whether cataloging public T cell receptors could identify signatures of past pathogen exposure. Using immunosequencing, the study profiled T cell repertoires from approximately 700 subjects and related those repertoires to cytomegalovirus serostatus. Besides the first cohort of 550 to 750 subjects, a separate validation cohort made up of 120 different subjects was used. To predict cytomegalovirus infection status, the study combined high-throughput TCR immunosequencing, statistical association of individual TCRs with disease status, and machine learning. To study patterns of TCR occurrence, a later analysis re-analyzed previously published TCR beta repertoires from several hundred donors and added high-resolution HLA genotyping. Rather than using new phenotypic data, the later analysis identified candidate immune exposures from TCR beta sequences and from how often those sequences occurred across donors. An earlier analysis of several hundred of the donors used high-throughput TCR beta sequencing to judge whether each TCR beta V gene segment behaved as functional or pseudogenic. Donor age, sex, ethnicity and CMV serostatus were compiled alongside the repertoire data. Genome-wide SNP genotypes for about three fifths of the roughly 670 donors were used in a later genetic analysis, which treated that subset as a discovery cohort. Every repertoire in the discovery cohort had been generated on one and the same sequencing platform. HLA typing included class I and class II loci at four-digit resolution. The number of donors typed differed by locus, with roughly 620-630 for A, B, C, DRB1 and DQB1, roughly 550 for DQA1, some 570 for DPA1, and around 450 for DPB1. Because of strong linkage in the cohort, roughly five DR-DQ haplotypes were treated as single units for association and clustering. Among around 400 genotyped donors of the cohort, an average of around 250,000 unique TCR beta nucleotide sequences was sequenced per donor, of which about 19% were non-productive. The full study reports these points: Across donors, most TCR sequences were observed very rarely, whereas some public TCRs were present in many individuals. In both the original and validation cohorts, the classifier was reported to diagnose cytomegalovirus status with high specificity and sensitivity. Because some donors lacked HLA typing at each locus, the association tests relied only on the typed subset. Strong co-occurrence of HLA alleles, especially DR and DQ, made assigning TCR associations to individual alleles difficult. Broadly in line with IMGT annotations, most TCR beta V segments showed up in productive rearrangements about 90% or about 30% of the time in an earlier analysis of about 500 of the donors. The sequencing pipeline was judged likely to have produced a cluster of highly shared sequence variants as a technical artifact. An association between a missense DCLRE1C variant and V-gene and J-gene trimming of TCR beta chains was found in a later genetic analysis and replicated in an independent cohort. The authors suggested that the approach could potentially be generalized to other disease states and immunological phenotypes. This cohort had only TCR beta chains sequenced, and the lack of alpha or paired-chain data limited which features could be detected. Specific HLA alleles were associated with 15,000 to 20,000 TCR beta sequences at a false discovery rate of 0.05 in a later analysis. In the study, approximately 160 TCR beta chains were listed as associated with cytomegalovirus. A few of the identified cytomegalovirus-associated TCR beta chains were confirmed in vitro to be specific for cytomegalovirus antigens. In a later analysis, the rate of TCR association differed among HLA loci, with DRB1 alleles having the most associated TCRs and HLA-C alleles having the fewest. The only immune exposure information available for the cohort was CMV serostatus. According to a later analysis, most CMV-associated TCR beta chains appeared to be HLA-restricted, and the HLA associations seemed to be driven largely by CMV exposure. Because counts were too low, about 18 rarely observed V segments, including chromosome 9 orphons, were left out of the earlier analysis of approximately 580 of the donors. Some IMGT-functional V segments, including TRBV6-2 and TRBV6-3, could not be distinguished by the 87-base-pair reads and were therefore excluded. Linkage disequilibrium might explain the correlated functional status among segregating V segments, but an unknown experimental factor could not be excluded. Presence/absence analyses assumed roughly uniform sequencing depth across donors, an assumption that may not hold. According to a later analysis, parvovirus B19, influenza, CMV and Epstein-Barr virus appeared linked to several top co-occurrence clusters. In a later analysis, HLA-associated TCR beta chains were found to be more clonally expanded and to have lower generation probabilities than equally common non-associated chains. A further reported finding was that TCR beta sequences accurately predicted the HLA-A and HLA-B alleles for most subjects in the first cohort. Compared with the 666-donor mean, donors in an Asian-associated ancestry cluster had fewer N-insertions in productive TCRs, according to a later genetic analysis.

Libraries were built with the immunoSEQ multiplex PCR assay. For the multiplex PCR, a mixture combining 60 forward primers for TCR Vbeta segments and 13 reverse primers for TCR Jbeta segments was used. The CDR3 region of rearranged TCR beta genes was amplified from genomic DNA by a multiplex PCR assay. Amplified TCR beta libraries were sequenced as 87-base-pair reads on the Illumina HiSeq System. The paper's data handling went like this. Across the 600 to 700 repertoires, a later analysis counted some 81 million unique TCR beta chains, approximately 12 million of which were shared by at least two donors. Raw reads were error-corrected and collapsed into unique sequences by a nearest-neighbor algorithm in which closely related sequences were merged to remove PCR and sequencing errors. To assign V, D and J gene segments, CDR3 sequences were aligned to IMGT reference sequences. For a sequence to be retained, a match of at least six nucleotides was required to both a V gene segment and a J gene segment. Rearrangements were called productive when the CDR3 lacked stop codons and stayed in frame with V and J; all others were non-productive. Following IMGT convention, CDR3 was defined as the stretch from the second conserved V-encoded cysteine to the conserved J-encoded phenylalanine. Sequences without an unambiguous match to a single V gene segment were excluded from the earlier analysis of about 640 of the donors. In an earlier analysis of several hundred of the donors, V segments were called functional above 56.7% productive rearrangements and were called segregating when the between-donor standard deviation exceeded 5%. A statistical classification framework was built for diagnosing cytomegalovirus status from the catalog of TCR beta chain sequences. In a later analysis, V and J genes were assigned by comparing TCR nucleotide sequences against IMGT/GENE-DB human TR gene sequences. A later analysis assigned CDR3 sequences and most-parsimonious VDJ recombination scenarios with the TCRdist pipeline. In a later analysis, every TCR beta chain was defined by the combination of its CDR3 amino acid sequence and its V-gene family, and reads without a unique V-gene family were dropped. To address suspected cross-contamination and a sequencing artifact, a later analysis removed around 600 highly shared, low-generation-probability nucleotide sequences. For each public chain, a later analysis derived a clonal expansion index from normalized ranks of inferred template counts within each repertoire. In a later analysis, generation probabilities were computed with a VDJ recombination model fitted to out-of-frame rearrangements, and the resulting probabilities were checked against IGoR. In a later analysis, TCR-TCR, TCR-HLA and TCR-CMV co-occurrence was scored with hypergeometric tests, and a repertoire-size bias correction was applied to TCR pairs. In a later analysis, false discovery rates were estimated by permuting HLA or CMV assignments 20 times. In a later analysis, co-occurring TCRs were grouped using DBSCAN, with TCRdist sequence similarity added in when clustering inside HLA-allele-positive subsets. Co-occurrence clustering excluded repertoires with fewer than 30,000 or more than 120,000 public chains, plus five with anomalous nucleotide sharing. TCRdb holds this immuneACCESS table with in-frame rearrangements only. Some clones are missing; in checked studies, unresolved V genes explain under half, and the rest has no known cause. The V and J calls and the clone size are those of that table, but D and trimming were determined from the DNA. The sample table records approximately 100,000 clones; roughly 80% of these occur just once. About 5.2% of the sample goes to the ten largest clones.

Details on this clone: Its specific antigen is unknown. One base away there is no much larger clone; base qualities are not given.

After removal of 4 bases from V and 3 bases from J, the junction retains 9 bases not matched to a gene. Inclusive of the bounding cysteine and phenylalanine, the CDR3 is 15 residues long. CDR3 DNA is the only sequence kept; it has 45 bases, read in frame from the first base. For CDR1 and CDR2, the germline V gene lists SGHRS and YFSETQ. The cohort comprised fewer than 750 healthy bone marrow donors. Cohort members were all nominally healthy when sampled, although unrecorded immune exposures were likely present. The donor tested CMV seropositive, placing the donor among the approximately 290 seropositive members of the cohort. A peripheral blood sample was collected from each donor, and TCR beta sequencing was performed on peripheral blood mononuclear cells. The Qiagen DNeasy Blood Extraction Kit was used to extract genomic DNA from the blood cell samples.

Sequencing was performed on PBMCs. The receptor was derived from a female donor in good health and CMV-seropositive. Recombination connected TRBV5-1 to TRBJ1-1; TRBD1 aligns with 7 central bases. The CDR3: CASSRGTAEDTEAFF. Here is the DNA: TGCGCCAGCAGCAGGGGGACAGCCGAGGACACTGAAGCTTTCTTT. Extended through the reference TRBV5-1 and TRBJ1-1 proteins, this CDR3 yields the full variable domain: KAGVTQTPRYLIKTRGQQVTLSCSPISGHRSVSWYQQTPGQGLQFLFEYFSETQRNKGNFPGRFSGRQFSNSRSEMNVSTLELGDSALYLCASSRGTAEDTEAFFGQGTRLTVV.